In this sample, the clone carrying this T cell receptor beta chain turned up many times. Its antigen is as yet unknown. With 9 bases removed from V and 6 bases from J, the gap between germline ends came to 12 bases. This CDR3 contains 11 residues. CDR1 is ENHRY and CDR2 is SYGVKD in the germline V gene. TCRdb re-derived calls from the 5' RACE reads in MiXCR, one entry per CDR3 protein. This repertoire shows 280,000 or so distinct CDR3 sequences, 8.2% found once; its top ten account for around a fifth. The data derive from a study of T-cell memory formation after mild COVID-19. Study observations and caveats: Among CD4+ contracting clones, most were CM and EM, and CD8+ ones EMRA.

The source material was PBMCs or a T cell subset sorted from them (not recorded which). This chain joins TRBV10-3 and TRBJ2-7, with D perhaps matching TRBD1 or TRBD2 (5 bases each). This receptor was identified in a man between 18 and 29 years old who had mild COVID-19 (a few samples of this study predate the infection). Cell type and time point are not known. DNA for the CDR3: TGTGCCATGTCGGGACCCACCGAGCAGTACGTC. Its translation: CAMSGPTEQYV.